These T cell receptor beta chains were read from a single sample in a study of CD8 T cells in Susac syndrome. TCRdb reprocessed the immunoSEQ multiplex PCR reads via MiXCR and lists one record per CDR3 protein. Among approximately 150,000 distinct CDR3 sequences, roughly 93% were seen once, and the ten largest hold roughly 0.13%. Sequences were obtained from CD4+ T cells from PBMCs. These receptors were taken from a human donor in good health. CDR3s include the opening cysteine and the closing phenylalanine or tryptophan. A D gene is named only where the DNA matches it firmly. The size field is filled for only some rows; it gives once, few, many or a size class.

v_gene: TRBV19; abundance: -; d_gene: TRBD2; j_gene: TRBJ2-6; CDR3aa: CASSSPGGSGANVLTF; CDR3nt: TGTGCCAGTAGTAGCCCGGGAGGCTCTGGGGCCAACGTCCTGACTTTC
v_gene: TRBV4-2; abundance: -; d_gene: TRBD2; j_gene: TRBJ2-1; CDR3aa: CASSQGGGTSATNEQFF; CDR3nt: TGTGCCAGCAGCCAAGGCGGGGGGACTAGCGCGACCAATGAGCAGTTCTTC
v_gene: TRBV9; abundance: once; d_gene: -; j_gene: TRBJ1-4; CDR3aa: CASSVVAVGGKLFF; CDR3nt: TGTGCCAGCAGCGTAGTGGCAGTCGGAGGAAAACTGTTTTTT
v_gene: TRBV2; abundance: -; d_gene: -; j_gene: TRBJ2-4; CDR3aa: CASTPLLGENIQYF; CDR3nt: TGTGCCAGCACCCCCCTCCTAGGGGAAAACATTCAGTACTTC
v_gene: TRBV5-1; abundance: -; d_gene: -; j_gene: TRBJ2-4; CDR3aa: CASSLGANPKNIQYF; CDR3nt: TGCGCCAGCAGCTTAGGCGCAAACCCCAAAAACATTCAGTACTTC
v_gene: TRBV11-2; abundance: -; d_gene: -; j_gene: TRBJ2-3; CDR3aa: CASSPRSPRTDTQYF; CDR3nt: TGTGCCAGCAGCCCCCGCTCCCCCCGCACAGATACGCAGTATTTT
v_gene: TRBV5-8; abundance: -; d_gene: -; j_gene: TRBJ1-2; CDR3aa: CASSLDRTTYGYTF; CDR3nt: TGTGCCAGCAGCTTGGACAGGACAACCTATGGCTACACCTTC
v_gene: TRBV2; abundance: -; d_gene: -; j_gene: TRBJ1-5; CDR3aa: CASSESAVRQPQHF; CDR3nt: TGTGCCAGCAGTGAATCGGCAGTAAGGCAGCCCCAGCATTTT
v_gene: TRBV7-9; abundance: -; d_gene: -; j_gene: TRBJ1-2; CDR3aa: CASSKIPAGDYGYTF; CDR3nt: TGTGCCAGCAGCAAAATTCCGGCAGGGGACTATGGCTACACCTTC
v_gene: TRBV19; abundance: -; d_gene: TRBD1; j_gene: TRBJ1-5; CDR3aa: CASSGQGQGANQPQHF; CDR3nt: TGTGCCAGTAGTGGACAGGGACAGGGGGCTAATCAGCCCCAGCATTTT
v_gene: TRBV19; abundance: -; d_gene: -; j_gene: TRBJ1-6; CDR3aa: CASNWVNSPLHF; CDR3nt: TGTGCCAGTAATTGGGTTAATTCACCCCTCCACTTT
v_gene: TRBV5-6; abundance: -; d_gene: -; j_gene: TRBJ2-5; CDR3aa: CASSLGFQETQYF; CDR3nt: TGTGCCAGCAGCTTGGGCTTTCAAGAGACCCAGTACTTC
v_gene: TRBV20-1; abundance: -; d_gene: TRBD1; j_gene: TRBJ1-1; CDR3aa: CSASTGTGRAEAFF; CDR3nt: TGCAGTGCTAGCACCGGGACAGGGAGGGCTGAAGCTTTCTTT
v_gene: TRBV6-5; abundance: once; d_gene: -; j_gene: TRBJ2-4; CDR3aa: CASSYSRGAGNIQYF; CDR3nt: TGTGCCAGCAGTTACTCAAGGGGGGCAGGAAACATTCAGTACTTC
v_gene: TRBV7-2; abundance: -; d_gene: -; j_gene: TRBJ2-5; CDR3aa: CASSIRQQETQYF; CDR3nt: TGTGCCAGCAGCATTAGACAGCAAGAGACCCAGTACTTC
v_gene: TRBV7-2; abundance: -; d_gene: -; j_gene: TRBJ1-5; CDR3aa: CASSPLISTSNQPQHF; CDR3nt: TGTGCCAGCAGCCCGCTAATAAGTACTAGCAATCAGCCCCAGCATTTT
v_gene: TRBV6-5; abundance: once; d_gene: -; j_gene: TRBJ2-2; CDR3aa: CASLWGTNTGELFF; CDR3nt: TGTGCCAGTTTGTGGGGTACGAACACCGGGGAGCTGTTTTTT
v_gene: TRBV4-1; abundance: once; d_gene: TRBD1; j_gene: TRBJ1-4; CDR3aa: CASSQSRDSANEKLFF; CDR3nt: TGCGCCAGCAGCCAATCTCGGGACAGCGCTAATGAAAAACTGTTTTTT
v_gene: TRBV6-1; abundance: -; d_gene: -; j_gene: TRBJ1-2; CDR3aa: CASSEQGSNYGYTF; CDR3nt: TGTGCCAGCAGTGAACAGGGTTCCAACTATGGCTACACCTTC
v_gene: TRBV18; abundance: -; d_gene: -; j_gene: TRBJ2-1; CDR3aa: CASSPPGHNEQFF; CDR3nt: TGTGCCAGCTCACCACCGGGCCACAATGAGCAGTTCTTC
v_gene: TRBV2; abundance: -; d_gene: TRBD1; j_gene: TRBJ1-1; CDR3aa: CASSFTGGAEAFF; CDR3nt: TGTGCCAGCAGTTTTACAGGGGGCGCTGAAGCTTTCTTT
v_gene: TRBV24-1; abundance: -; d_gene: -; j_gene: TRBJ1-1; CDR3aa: CATSVIQNTEAFF; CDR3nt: TGTGCCACCAGTGTAATACAGAACACTGAAGCTTTCTTT
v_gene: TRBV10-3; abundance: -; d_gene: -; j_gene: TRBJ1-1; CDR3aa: CAISEQQTEAFF; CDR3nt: TGTGCCATCAGTGAGCAACAGACTGAAGCTTTCTTT
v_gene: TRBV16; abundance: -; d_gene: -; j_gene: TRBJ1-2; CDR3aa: CASSQSAANYGYTF; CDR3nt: TGTGCCAGCAGCCAATCGGCAGCTAACTATGGCTACACCTTC
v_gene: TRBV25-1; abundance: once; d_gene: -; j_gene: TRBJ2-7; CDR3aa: CASSDRDMYEQYF; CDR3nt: TGTGCCAGCAGTGACAGGGATATGTACGAGCAGTACTTC
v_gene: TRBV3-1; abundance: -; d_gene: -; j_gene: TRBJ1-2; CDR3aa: CASSQAGYGYTF; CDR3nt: TGTGCCAGCAGCCAGGCGGGCTATGGCTACACCTTC
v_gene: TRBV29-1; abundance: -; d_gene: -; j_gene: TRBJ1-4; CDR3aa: CSVGRSNEKLFF; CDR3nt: TGCAGCGTTGGCCGATCTAATGAAAAACTGTTTTTT
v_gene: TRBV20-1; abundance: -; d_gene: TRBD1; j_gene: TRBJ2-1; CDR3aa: CSDSRQGREQFF; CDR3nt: TGCAGTGACAGTAGACAGGGACGTGAGCAGTTCTTC
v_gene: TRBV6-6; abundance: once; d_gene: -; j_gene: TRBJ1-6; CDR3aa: CASSGRIPLHF; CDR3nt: TGTGCCAGCAGTGGCCGCATACCCCTCCACTTT
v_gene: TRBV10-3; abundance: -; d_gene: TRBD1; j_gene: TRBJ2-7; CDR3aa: CAIALGGTGSEQYF; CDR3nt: TGTGCCATCGCCCTTGGCGGGACAGGGAGCGAGCAGTACTTC
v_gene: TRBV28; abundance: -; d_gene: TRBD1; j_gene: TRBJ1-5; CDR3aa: CASSSPTGKNQPQHF; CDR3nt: TGTGCCAGCAGTTCACCGACAGGGAAAAATCAGCCCCAGCATTTT
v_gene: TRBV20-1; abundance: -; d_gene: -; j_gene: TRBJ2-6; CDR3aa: CSARAGTGSLSGANVLTF; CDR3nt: TGCAGTGCTAGAGCAGGTACAGGGTCCCTCTCTGGGGCCAACGTCCTGACTTTC
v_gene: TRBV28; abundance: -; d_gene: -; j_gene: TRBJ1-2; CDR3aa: CASSADGAPFFGYTF; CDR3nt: TGTGCCAGCAGTGCGGACGGCGCACCCTTCTTTGGCTACACCTTC
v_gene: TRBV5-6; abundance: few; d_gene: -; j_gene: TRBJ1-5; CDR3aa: CASSLGRNQPQHF; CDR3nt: TGTGCCAGCAGCTTGGGAAGGAATCAGCCCCAGCATTTT
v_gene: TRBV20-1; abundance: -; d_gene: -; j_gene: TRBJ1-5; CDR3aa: CSARGTVNQPQHF; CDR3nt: TGCAGTGCTAGAGGGACAGTCAATCAGCCCCAGCATTTT
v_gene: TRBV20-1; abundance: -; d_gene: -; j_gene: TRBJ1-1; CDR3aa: CSARGGWNTEAFF; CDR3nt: TGCAGTGCTAGAGGGGGCTGGAACACTGAAGCTTTCTTT
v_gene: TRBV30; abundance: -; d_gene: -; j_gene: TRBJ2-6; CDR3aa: CAWSVPGYGANVLTF; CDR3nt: TGTGCCTGGAGTGTACCGGGATACGGGGCCAACGTCCTGACTTTC
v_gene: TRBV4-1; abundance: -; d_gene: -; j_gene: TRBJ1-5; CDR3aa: CASSHGELQPQHF; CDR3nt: TGCGCCAGCAGCCATGGAGAATTACAGCCCCAGCATTTT
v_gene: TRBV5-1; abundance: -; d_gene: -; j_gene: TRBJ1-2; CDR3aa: CASSLDIVNYGYTF; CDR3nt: TGCGCCAGCAGCTTGGACATAGTTAACTATGGCTACACCTTC
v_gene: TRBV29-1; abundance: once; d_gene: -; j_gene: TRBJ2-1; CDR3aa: CSVTNGLQQFF; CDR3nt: TGCAGCGTTACCAATGGGTTACAGCAGTTCTTC
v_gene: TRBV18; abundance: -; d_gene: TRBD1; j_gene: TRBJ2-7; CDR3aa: CASSRQGTDEQYF; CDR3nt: TGTGCCAGCTCCCGACAGGGTACAGACGAGCAGTACTTC